A single sample gave rise to the 23 T cell receptor beta chains below, sequenced in a study of T-cell reconstitution after alpha-beta-depleted transplantation in children. Preparation of the TCRbeta library was carried out with unique molecular identifiers. TCRdb ran MiXCR on the PCR reads and lists one entry per CDR3 protein. The table shows around 230,000 distinct CDR3 sequences, with approximately 17% occurring only once. Here the sequenced sample was PBMCs, mostly from graft donor cells, taken 360 days after TCRalphabeta/CD19-depleted stem cell transplant. Source of these receptors: a male patient aged 2 to 9 who had a stem cell transplant for acute lymphoblastic leukemia, so the T cells may come from the graft donor.

The chain combines TRBV27 with TRBJ2-5; D is tentatively TRBD1 or TRBD2 (5 bases each). The germline gives CDR1 MNHEY, CDR2 SMNVEV (reference sequence). The V and J ends lost 5 bases and 1 base respectively, with 26 bases between them. This CDR3 has 19 amino acids. The CDR3 coding sequence is TGTGCCAGCAGTGAGCTTGCTCCCCTCGGGATGGGGGTCCAAGAGACCCAGTACTTC. Protein: CASSELAPLGMGVQETQYF.

This clonotype has a handful of counts. The chain links TRBV20-1 to TRBJ2-3; TRBD2 matches at 9 bases. The CDR3 totals 14 residues. Trimming at V came to 1 base and at J to 5 bases, leaving 4 bases not matched to a gene. Germline CDR1 is DFQATT and CDR2 is SNEGSKA (reference sequence). CDR3 nucleotide sequence: TGCAGTGCTAGAGGCGGGGGGGCGGGAGATACGCAGTATTTT. Amino acids: CSARGGGAGDTQYF.

This clonotype was seen more than once but under ten times. The chain is built from TRBV9 and TRBJ2-5; 10 bases are shared with TRBD2. The CDR3 spans 17 residues. J gave up 1 base and V 0 bases, and 6 bases lay outside the gene matches. Germline V CDR1 and CDR2: SGDLS, YYNGEE. CDR3 amino acids: CASSVGSSGGAQETQYF. For the CDR3, the DNA is TGTGCCAGCAGCGTAGGGTCCAGCGGGGGGGCCCAAGAGACCCAGTACTTC.

This clonotype occurred a few times. The chain employs TRBV20-1 and TRBJ1-5; a possible D gene is TRBD1 (5 bases). V lost 1 base to trimming and J lost 4 bases, with 20 bases between them. This CDR3 contains 17 residues. The germline V gene encodes CDR1 DFQATT and CDR2 SNEGSKA (reference sequence). CDR3 amino acids: CSARGKTGTEPNQPQHF. The CDR3 region has the DNA TGCAGTGCTAGAGGAAAGACGGGGACGGAACCAAATCAGCCCCAGCATTTT.

This clonotype was seen only a few times. The gene calls are TRBV5-1 and TRBJ2-3, with D perhaps matching TRBD2 (5 bases). The CDR3 has 16 residues. Trimming stripped 6 bases from V and 0 bases from J, with 17 bases between. Germline lookup yields CDR1 SGHRS and CDR2 YFSETQ. The CDR3 is CASNPGLGASTDTQYF. CDR3 DNA sequence: TGCGCCAGCAACCCAGGACTCGGTGCTAGCACAGATACGCAGTATTTT. Combining the CDR3 with reference TRBV5-1 and TRBJ2-3 gives the whole variable domain KAGVTQTPRYLIKTRGQQVTLSCSPISGHRSVSWYQQTPGQGLQFLFEYFSETQRNKGNFPGRFSGRQFSNSRSEMNVSTLELGDSALYLCASNPGLGASTDTQYFGPGTRLTVL.

This sequence joins TRBV6-5 and TRBJ2-7; the D gene is possibly TRBD1 (6 bases). Between the trimmed V and J ends, which lost 8 bases and 3 bases, there was a span of 8 bases. This CDR3 has 11 residues. Germline CDR1 reads MNHEY; CDR2 reads SVGAGI. The chain's CDR3 is CASGTLYEQYF. The DNA of the CDR3 is TGTGCCAGCGGGACACTCTACGAGCAGTACTTC.

The chain combines TRBV6-1 with TRBJ2-1; 8 nucleotides line up with TRBD2. V shed 5 bases and J 7 bases; nucleotides not matched to a gene: 4. The CDR3 totals 13 residues. CDR1 MNHNS and CDR2 SASEGT come from the germline V gene. The CDR3 protein is CASSRGGWNEQFF. The CDR3 DNA reads TGTGCCAGCAGTCGGGGGGGATGGAATGAGCAGTTCTTC.

This clonotype was detected a few times. In DNA form, the CDR3 reads TGTGCCAGCAGCTACACAGGGGAGGGGTATGGCTACACCTTC. Translation: CASSYTGEGYGYTF. This chain links TRBV7-9 with TRBJ1-2, with TRBD1 matching 7 bases. Germline V gene sequence: CDR1 SEHNR, CDR2 FQNEAQ (reference sequence). With V trimmed by 4 bases and J by 5 bases, 7 bases remained unmatched. This CDR3 spans 14 amino acids.

This chain's CDR3 is CASSLDRGFEQYF. CDR3 DNA: TGTGCCAGCAGCCTGGACAGGGGATTTGAGCAGTACTTC. The rearrangement links TRBV7-8 to TRBJ2-7, with 9 bases fitting TRBD1. J was trimmed by 7 bases and V by 5 bases; bases with no gene match: 6. The CDR3 has 13 residues. From germline, CDR1 is SGHVS and CDR2 FQNEAQ.

This clonotype has just a few counts. V gene TRBV7-6 combines with J gene TRBJ2-2; no firm D call. Germline values: CDR1 SGHVS, CDR2 FNYEAQ. The CDR3 contains 13 residues. Trimming cost V 5 bases and J 6 bases, with 10 bases left between them. The CDR3 DNA reads as TGTGCCAGCAGCCAAACAGAGCCCGGGGAGCTGTTTTTT. This codes for CASSQTEPGELFF. The full variable domain, in which reference TRBV7-6 and TRBJ2-2 provide the parts outside the CDR3, is GAGVSQSPRYKVTKRGQDVALRCDPISGHVSLYWYRQALGQGPEFLTYFNYEAQQDKSGLPNDRFSAERPEGSISTLTIQRTEQRDSAMYRCASSQTEPGELFFGEGSRLTVL.

The genes are TRBV4-3 and TRBJ1-2; D unclear. Trimming cost V 1 base and J 6 bases, with 15 bases left between them. CDR3 length equals 15 residues. The germline V gene encodes CDR1 LGHNA and CDR2 YSLEER. The CDR3 is CASSQVSGLLDGYTF. The CDR3, as DNA: TGCGCCAGCAGCCAAGTATCAGGACTTTTGGATGGCTACACCTTC.

This clonotype appeared a few times. V and J are TRBV12-3 or TRBV12-4 and TRBJ2-4, with a possible D match to TRBD1 (8 bases). The CDR3 sequence is 14 residues long. The V and J ends lost 7 bases and 7 bases respectively, with 17 bases between them. The CDR3 sequence is CASTLDRGGNIQYF. CDR3 coding DNA: TGTGCCAGCACCCTCGACAGGGGAGGGAACATTCAGTACTTC.

The CDR3: CASSQRGGRNQPQHF. The CDR3 bases are TGTGCCAGCAGCCAGAGGGGAGGCCGCAATCAGCCCCAGCATTTT. The rearrangement uses TRBV6-2 or TRBV6-3 and TRBJ1-5; D may be TRBD1 (5 bases). CDR1 is MNHEY and CDR2 is SVGEGT in the germline V gene. The V gene lost 6 bases and the J gene lost 2 bases, with 14 bases spanning the gap. This CDR3 is 15 amino acids long.

This clonotype was recorded at least ten times. The chain has TRBV20-1 and TRBJ2-1, with no clear D. Trimming cost V 4 bases and J 2 bases, with 6 bases left between them. The germline CDR1 and CDR2 sequences are DFQATT and SNEGSKA (reference sequence). The CDR3 has 12 residues. The CDR3 protein is CSANQPYNEQFF. The DNA of the CDR3 is TGCAGTGCTAATCAGCCCTACAATGAGCAGTTCTTC.

V is TRBV5-1 and J is TRBJ1-2; D unresolved. The CDR3 contains 13 residues. Trimming stripped 0 bases from V and 6 bases from J, with 9 bases between. Per the germline V gene, CDR1 is SGHRS and CDR2 is YFSETQ. In nucleotides, the CDR3 is TGCGCCAGCAGCTTGGTTTCCGGGGATGGCTACACCTTC. Translation: CASSLVSGDGYTF.

Many counts were recorded for this clonotype. The V and J genes are TRBV12-3 or TRBV12-4 and TRBJ2-2; D unresolved. V lost 3 bases to trimming and J lost 7 bases, with 6 bases between them. The CDR3 totals 12 residues. CDR3 coding DNA: TGTGCCAGCAGTTTTGAGGACGGGGAGCTGTTTTTT. This gives the protein CASSFEDGELFF.

The V call is TRBV5-1, the J call TRBJ2-3, with 9 bases fitting TRBD2. The V and J ends lost 3 bases and 1 base, in that order; junction bases with no gene match: 0. Germline CDR1 SGHRS, CDR2 YFSETQ. This CDR3 region has 14 residues. CDR3 DNA: TGCGCCAGCAGCTGGACTAGCGGCACAGATACGCAGTATTTT. It specifies CASSWTSGTDTQYF.

This clonotype was seen a few times. The rearrangement uses TRBV5-1 and TRBJ2-6; D is possibly TRBD2 (5 bases). The CDR3 runs to 14 residues. The V and J ends lost 7 bases and 0 bases respectively, with 8 bases between them. CDR1 and CDR2 (germline): SGHRS, YFSETQ. CDR3 residues: CASRGSSGANVLTF. The DNA for the CDR3 is TGCGCCAGCCGAGGGAGCTCTGGGGCCAACGTCCTGACTTTC.

This clonotype was observed a few times. The gene calls are TRBV20-1 and TRBJ1-1; no clear D gene. Trimming took 6 bases from V and 3 from J, leaving 17 bases between them. The CDR3 totals 14 residues. Germline V CDR1 and CDR2: DFQATT, SNEGSKA (reference sequence). The CDR3 is CSAPKREWDTEAFF. In DNA form, the CDR3 reads TGCAGTGCCCCTAAAAGGGAATGGGACACTGAAGCTTTCTTT.

This clonotype was detected only a few times. The chain has TRBV6-2 or TRBV6-3 and TRBJ2-7, with D maybe TRBD2 (6 bases). The CDR3 is 15 amino acids. The V gene lost 2 bases and the J gene lost 5 bases, with 16 bases spanning the gap. Germline V CDR1 and CDR2: MNHEY, SVGEGT. The DNA of the CDR3 is TGTGCCAGCAGTTACCATTCTGTACTAGCCAACGAGCAGTACTTC. Its translation is CASSYHSVLANEQYF.

The chain joins TRBV7-2 to TRBJ2-2; a weak D match, TRBD1 (6 bases). Germline CDR1 is SGHTA and CDR2 is FQGNSA. Trimming shortened V by 6 bases and J by 4 bases, and 15 bases separated the two germline ends. The CDR3 runs 15 residues. The CDR3 DNA sequence: TGTGCCAGCAGAAACCGGGACACCTTCACCGGGGAGCTGTTTTTT. This sequence encodes CASRNRDTFTGELFF.

This clonotype was seen only a few times. This rearrangement joins TRBV9 to TRBJ2-3; D ambiguous. CDR3 length: 11 amino acids. Germline loops: CDR1 SGDLS, CDR2 YYNGEE. V was pared by 0 bases and J by 5 bases, with 1 base between. CDR3: CASSVVDTQYF. The CDR3 DNA sequence: TGTGCCAGCAGCGTAGTAGATACGCAGTATTTT.

CDR3 in DNA: TGCAGTGTAACTCACCCGGGACAAGGGTTTTCACCCCTCCACTTT. It codes for CSVTHPGQGFSPLHF. The chain couples TRBV20-1 to TRBJ1-6, with D perhaps matching TRBD1 (6 bases). Looked up from germline, CDR1 is DFQATT and CDR2 is SNEGSKA (reference sequence). Trimming removed 7 bases from V and 9 bases from J, with 22 bases in between. The CDR3 is 15 residues long.